This T cell receptor (beta chain) was recovered during a study of cytomegalovirus exposure and HLA in healthy donors. A note on this clone: The same CDR3 is also encoded by other DNA sequences in this sample.

Use of 60 Vbeta and 13 Jbeta primers characterized the PCR. Clones were sequenced by immunoSEQ multiplex PCR, and TCRdb holds only the in-frame ones, with some missing. Of over 200,000 clones in the sample, about 78% are singletons; the top ten hold 3% to 4%. This CDR3 is built from 15 residues. Trimming pared 5 bases from V and 0 bases from J, leaving 12 bases between. Germline V lookup: CDR1 LNHDA, CDR2 SQIVND (reference sequence). The sequencing input was PBMCs. The V call is TRBV19, the J call TRBJ2-3; D is possibly TRBD1 (5 bases). The TCR comes from a male donor in good health and CMV-seronegative. The CDR3 DNA reads as TGTGCCAGTAGTCCTCGAACAGGCAGCACAGATACGCAGTATTTT. It specifies CASSPRTGSTDTQYF. The full variable domain, its missing parts supplied by reference TRBV19 and TRBJ2-3, is DGGITQSPKYLFRKEGQNVTLSCEQNLNHDAMYWYRQDPGQGLRLIYYSQIVNDFQKGDIAEGYSVSREKKESFPLTVTSAQKNPTAFYLCASSPRTGSTDTQYFGPGTRLTVL.